This T cell receptor (beta chain) was sequenced during a study of monozygotic twins with inflammatory bowel disease. General study results and limits: The inverse Simpson measure of TCRbeta diversity was lower in IBD patients than in healthy co-twins. Concordance status among twins (concordant versus discordant) showed no link to repertoire similarity, possibly from limited power.

Reprocessing the 5' RACE reads, TCRdb reports a single entry for every CDR3 protein and omits DNA. Its table records around 410,000 distinct CDR3 sequences. Skipping T cell sorting, the study isolated total RNA directly from whole blood. About this clonotype: Its antigen remains unknown.

The CDR3 contains 14 residues. Germline CDR1 reads SGHDN; CDR2 reads FVKESK. V is TRBV14 and J is TRBJ1-1; absent DNA, TCRdb's TRBD1 call cannot be checked. Input material: blood. The TCR originated in a human donor with ulcerative colitis or Crohn's disease, or a healthy co-twin of an affected twin (not recorded which). CDR3 in amino acids: CASSQVGTSTEAFF.